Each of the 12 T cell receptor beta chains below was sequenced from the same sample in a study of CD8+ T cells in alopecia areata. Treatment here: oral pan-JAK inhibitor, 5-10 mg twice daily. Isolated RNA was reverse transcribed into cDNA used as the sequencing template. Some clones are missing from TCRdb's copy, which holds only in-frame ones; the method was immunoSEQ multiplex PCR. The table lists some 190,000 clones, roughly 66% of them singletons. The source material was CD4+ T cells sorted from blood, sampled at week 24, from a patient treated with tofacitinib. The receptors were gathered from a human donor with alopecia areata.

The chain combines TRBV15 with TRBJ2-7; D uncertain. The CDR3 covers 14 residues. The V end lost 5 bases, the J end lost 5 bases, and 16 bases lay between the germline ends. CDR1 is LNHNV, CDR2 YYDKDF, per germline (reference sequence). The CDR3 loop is CATSPSVGSHEQYF. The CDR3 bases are TGTGCCACCAGCCCCTCGGTAGGGTCCCACGAGCAGTACTTC.

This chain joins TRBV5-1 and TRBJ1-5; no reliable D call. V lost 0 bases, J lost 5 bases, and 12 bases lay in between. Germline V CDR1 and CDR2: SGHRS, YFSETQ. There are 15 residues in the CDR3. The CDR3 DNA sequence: TGCGCCAGCAGCTTGGATGTGGGAGAAGATCAGCCCCAGCATTTT. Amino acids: CASSLDVGEDQPQHF.

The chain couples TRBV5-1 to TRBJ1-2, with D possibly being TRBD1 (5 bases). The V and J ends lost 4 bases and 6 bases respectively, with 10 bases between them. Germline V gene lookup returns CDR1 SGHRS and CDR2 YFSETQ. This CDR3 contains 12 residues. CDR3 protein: CASSPEGHGYTF. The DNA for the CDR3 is TGCGCCAGCAGCCCCGAGGGACATGGCTACACCTTC.

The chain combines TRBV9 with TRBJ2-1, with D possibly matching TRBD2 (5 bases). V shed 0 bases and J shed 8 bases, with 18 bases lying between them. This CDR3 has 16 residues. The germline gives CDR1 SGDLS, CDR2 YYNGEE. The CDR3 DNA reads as TGTGCCAGCAGCGTAGCAGCCGGGAATAAGGAGGATGAGCAGTTCTTC. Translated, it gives CASSVAAGNKEDEQFF.

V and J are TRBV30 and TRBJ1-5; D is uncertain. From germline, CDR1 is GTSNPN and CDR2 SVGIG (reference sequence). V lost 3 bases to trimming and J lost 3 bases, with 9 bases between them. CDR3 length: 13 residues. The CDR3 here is CAWSGEYNQPQHF. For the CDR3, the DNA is TGTGCCTGGAGCGGGGAATACAATCAGCCCCAGCATTTT. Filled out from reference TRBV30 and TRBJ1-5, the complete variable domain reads SQTIHQWPATLVQPVGSPLSLECTVEGTSNPNLYWYRQAAGRGLQLLFYSVGIGQISSEVPQNLSASRPQDRQFILSSKKLLLSDSGFYLCAWSGEYNQPQHFGDGTRLSIL.

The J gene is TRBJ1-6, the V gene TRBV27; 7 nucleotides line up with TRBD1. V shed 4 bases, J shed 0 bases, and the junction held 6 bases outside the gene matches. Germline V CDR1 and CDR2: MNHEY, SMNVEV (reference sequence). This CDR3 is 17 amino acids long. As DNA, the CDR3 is TGTGCCAGCAGTTACCGGACAGGCAGCTCCTATAATTCACCCCTCCACTTT. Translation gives CASSYRTGSSYNSPLHF.

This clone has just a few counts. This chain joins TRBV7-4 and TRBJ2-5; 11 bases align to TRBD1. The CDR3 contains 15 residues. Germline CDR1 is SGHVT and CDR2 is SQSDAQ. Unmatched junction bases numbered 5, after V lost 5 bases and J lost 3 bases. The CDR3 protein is CASSPLGQGEETQYF. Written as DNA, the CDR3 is TGTGCCAGCAGCCCCCTGGGACAGGGGGAAGAGACCCAGTACTTC.

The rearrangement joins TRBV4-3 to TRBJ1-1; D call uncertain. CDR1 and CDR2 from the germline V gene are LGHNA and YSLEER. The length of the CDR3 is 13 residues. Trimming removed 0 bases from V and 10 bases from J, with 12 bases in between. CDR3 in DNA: TGCGCCAGCAGCCAAGATCGAAGGGAAGGAGCTTTCTTT. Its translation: CASSQDRREGAFF.

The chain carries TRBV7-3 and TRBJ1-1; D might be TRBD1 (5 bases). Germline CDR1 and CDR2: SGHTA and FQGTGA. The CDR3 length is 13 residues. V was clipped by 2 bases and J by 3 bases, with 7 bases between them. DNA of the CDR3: TGTGCCAGCAGCTTACAGGGCGACACTGAAGCTTTCTTT. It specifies CASSLQGDTEAFF.

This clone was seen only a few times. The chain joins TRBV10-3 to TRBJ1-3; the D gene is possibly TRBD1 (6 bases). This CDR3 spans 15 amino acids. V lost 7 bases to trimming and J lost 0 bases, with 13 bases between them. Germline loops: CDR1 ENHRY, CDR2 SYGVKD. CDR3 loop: CAITADRSSGNTIYF. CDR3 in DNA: TGTGCCATCACCGCCGACAGGTCCTCTGGAAACACCATATATTTT.

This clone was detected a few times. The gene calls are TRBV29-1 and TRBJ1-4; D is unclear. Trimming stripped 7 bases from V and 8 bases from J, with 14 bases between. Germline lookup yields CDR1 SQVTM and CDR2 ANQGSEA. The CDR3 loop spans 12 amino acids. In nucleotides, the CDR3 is TGCAGCGCCGGGGTAGGGTTGGAAAAACTGTTTTTT. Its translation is CSAGVGLEKLFF.

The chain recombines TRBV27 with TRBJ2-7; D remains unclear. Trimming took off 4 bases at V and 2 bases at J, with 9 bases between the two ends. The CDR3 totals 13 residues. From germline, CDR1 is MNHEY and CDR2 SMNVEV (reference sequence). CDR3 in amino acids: CASSSGQPYEQYF. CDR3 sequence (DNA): TGTGCCAGCAGTTCCGGCCAACCCTACGAGCAGTACTTC.